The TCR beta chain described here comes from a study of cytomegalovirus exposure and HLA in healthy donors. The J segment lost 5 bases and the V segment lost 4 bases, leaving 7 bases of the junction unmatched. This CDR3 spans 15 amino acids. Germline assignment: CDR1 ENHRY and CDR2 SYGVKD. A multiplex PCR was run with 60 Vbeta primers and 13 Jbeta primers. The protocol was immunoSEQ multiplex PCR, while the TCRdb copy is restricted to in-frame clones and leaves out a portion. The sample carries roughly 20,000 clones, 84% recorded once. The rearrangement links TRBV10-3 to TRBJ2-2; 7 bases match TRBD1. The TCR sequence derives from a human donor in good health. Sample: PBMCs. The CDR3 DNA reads TGTGCCATCAGTGTAAGACAGGGAGAGACCGGGGAGCTGTTTTTT. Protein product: CAISVRQGETGELFF.